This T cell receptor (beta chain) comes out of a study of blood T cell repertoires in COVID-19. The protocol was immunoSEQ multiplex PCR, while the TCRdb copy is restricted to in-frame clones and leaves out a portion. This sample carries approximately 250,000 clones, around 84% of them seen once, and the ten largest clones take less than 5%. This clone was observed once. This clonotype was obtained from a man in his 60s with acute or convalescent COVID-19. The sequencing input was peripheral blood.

The CDR3 DNA is TGTGCCACCAGCAGAGGAACTAGCGGGAGTATTGAGACCCAGTACTTC. It translates to CATSRGTSGSIETQYF. The genes are TRBV15 and TRBJ2-5; the match to TRBD2 covers 11 bases. Germline V gene sequence: CDR1 LNHNV, CDR2 YYDKDF (reference sequence). This CDR3 has 16 residues. V gave up 1 base and J gave up 5 bases; unmatched junction bases: 6.